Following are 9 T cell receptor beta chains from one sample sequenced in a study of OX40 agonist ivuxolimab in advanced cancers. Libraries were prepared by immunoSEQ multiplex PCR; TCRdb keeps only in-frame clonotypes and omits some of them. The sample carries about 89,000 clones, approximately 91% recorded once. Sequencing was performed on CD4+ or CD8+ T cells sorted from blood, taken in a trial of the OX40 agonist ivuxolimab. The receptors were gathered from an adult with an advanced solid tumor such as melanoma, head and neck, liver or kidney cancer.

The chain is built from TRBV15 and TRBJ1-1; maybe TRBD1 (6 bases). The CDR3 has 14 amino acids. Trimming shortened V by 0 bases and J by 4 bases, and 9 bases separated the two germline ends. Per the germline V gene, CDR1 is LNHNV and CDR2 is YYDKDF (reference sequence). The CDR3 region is CATSRDQQGTEAFF. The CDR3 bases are TGTGCCACCAGCAGAGATCAACAGGGCACTGAAGCTTTCTTT.

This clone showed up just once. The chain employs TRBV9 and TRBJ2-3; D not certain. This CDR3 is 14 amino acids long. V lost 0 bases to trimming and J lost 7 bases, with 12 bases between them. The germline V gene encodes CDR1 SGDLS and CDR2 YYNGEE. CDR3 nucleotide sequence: TGTGCCAGCAGCGTAGAATCGGCGTTGAATACGCAGTATTTT. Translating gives CASSVESALNTQYF.

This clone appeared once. The DNA for the CDR3 is TGTGCCAGCAGTAGCTCGAGGGGCCCATTTACGCAGTATTTT. Translating gives CASSSSRGPFTQYF. The chain recombines TRBV27 with TRBJ2-3; perhaps D is TRBD1 or TRBD2 (5 bases each). The CDR3 is 14 residues long. The V end lost 5 bases, the J end lost 8 bases, and 17 bases lay between the germline ends. The germline V gene has CDR1 MNHEY and CDR2 SMNVEV (reference sequence).

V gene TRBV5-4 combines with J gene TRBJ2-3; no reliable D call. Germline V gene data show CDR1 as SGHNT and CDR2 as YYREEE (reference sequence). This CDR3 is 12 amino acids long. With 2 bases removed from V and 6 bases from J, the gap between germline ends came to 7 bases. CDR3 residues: CASSLGWDTQYF. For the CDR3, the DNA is TGTGCCAGCAGCTTAGGGTGGGATACGCAGTATTTT.

The CDR3 loop reads CASGLSGGFGQPQHF. CDR3 sequence (DNA): TGTGCTAGTGGTTTGTCAGGGGGATTCGGCCAGCCCCAGCATTTT. The chain has TRBV12-5 and TRBJ1-5, with 7 bases identical to TRBD1. The CDR3 has 15 amino acids. CDR1 and CDR2 from the germline V gene are LGHNT and FRNRAP. Trimming cost V 2 bases and J 7 bases; bases outside gene matches: 8.

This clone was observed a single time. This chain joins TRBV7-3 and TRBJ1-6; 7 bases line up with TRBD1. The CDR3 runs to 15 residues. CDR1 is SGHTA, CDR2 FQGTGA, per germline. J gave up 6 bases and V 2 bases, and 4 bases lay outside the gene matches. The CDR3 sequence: CASSLGNRGNSPLHF. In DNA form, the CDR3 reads TGTGCCAGCAGCTTAGGTAACAGGGGTAATTCACCCCTCCACTTT. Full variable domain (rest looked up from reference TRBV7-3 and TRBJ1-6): GAGVSQTPSNKVTEKGKYVELRCDPISGHTALYWYRQSLGQGPEFLIYFQGTGAADDSGLPNDRFFAVRPEGSVSTLKIQRTERGDSAVYLCASSLGNRGNSPLHFGNGTRLTVT.

CDR3 loop: CASSPLGRGLREQYF. As DNA, the CDR3 is TGCGCCAGCAGCCCCCTGGGCAGGGGCCTCCGGGAGCAGTACTTC. V and J are TRBV5-1 and TRBJ2-7, with D tentatively TRBD1 (6 bases). Trimming left V 4 bases short and J 7 bases short, with 21 bases between. This CDR3 spans 15 amino acids. Germline V gives CDR1 SGHRS, CDR2 YFSETQ.

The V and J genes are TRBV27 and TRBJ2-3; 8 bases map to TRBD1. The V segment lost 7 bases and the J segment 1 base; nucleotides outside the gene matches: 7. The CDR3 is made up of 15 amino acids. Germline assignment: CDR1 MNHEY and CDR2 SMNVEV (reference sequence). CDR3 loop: CASTSPGGRTDTQYF. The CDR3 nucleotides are TGTGCCAGCACCTCCCCAGGGGGCCGCACAGATACGCAGTATTTT.

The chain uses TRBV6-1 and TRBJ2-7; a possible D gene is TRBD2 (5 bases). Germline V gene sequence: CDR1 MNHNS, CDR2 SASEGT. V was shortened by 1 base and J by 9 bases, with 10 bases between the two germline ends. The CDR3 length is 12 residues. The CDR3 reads CASSEDGLRQYF. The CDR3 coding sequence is TGTGCCAGCAGTGAAGACGGACTGAGGCAGTACTTC.